This T cell receptor beta chain is from a study of blood T cell repertoires in COVID-19. Profiled with immunoSEQ multiplex PCR; TCRdb holds only in-frame clones, not every one. This table has 300,000 to 400,000 clones, around 92% appearing once. The CDR3 length is 12 residues. The V and J ends lost 3 bases and 16 bases respectively, with 16 bases between them. From germline, CDR1 is SGHVS and CDR2 FQNEAQ. This clone was seen a few times. This sequence joins TRBV7-8 and TRBJ2-1; tentatively, D is TRBD2 (6 bases). Sequenced: peripheral blood. The TCR comes from a woman in her 30s with COVID-19, enrolled during active disease. CDR3 in DNA: TGTGCCAGCAGCTTCGGGCTAGGAGGGGTTTTCTTC. Translated: CASSFGLGGVFF.